This paragraph covers one T cell receptor beta chain sequence. Its antigen is not known. A read error is possible here, since a much larger clone lies one base away. This entry belongs to a study of T cells in Graves' hyperthyroidism and ophthalmopathy. The source material, RNA transcripts, was used to amplify TCR beta CDR3 regions. An initial round of RT-PCR targeting the TCR CDR3 relied on the HTBI primer set. MiXCR, run by TCRdb on the multiplex PCR reads, gives a single entry per CDR3 protein. The repertoire has fewer than 450,000 distinct CDR3 sequences, over 13% of them found once; the top ten carry 25% to 30%. Findings and limits, study-wide: Most clonotypes expanded in the thyroid (above 0.001) were also present in blood.

Clinical symptoms, serum thyroxine, TRAb, thyroid ultrasound and orbital computed tomography established diagnosis. This TCR was sampled from a man between 50 and 59 years old with Graves' ophthalmopathy. The sample taken for sequencing was blood.

In nucleotides, the CDR3 is TGCAGTGCTACTCCACCTAATCAGCCCCAGCATTTT. Translating gives CSATPPNQPQHF. The gene calls are TRBV20-1 and TRBJ1-5; no reliable D call. V shed 4 bases and J shed 4 bases, with 8 bases lying between them. In germline, CDR1 is DFQATT, CDR2 SNEGSKA (reference sequence). The CDR3 has 12 residues.